This record covers a single T cell receptor beta chain. In its sample, this clonotype was seen many times. The target of this receptor is not known. Base quality data are lacking; no much larger clone is found one base away. These data belong to a study of T cells in Graves' hyperthyroidism and ophthalmopathy (dated 2019 in TCRdb). In terms of the full investigation: Peripheral blood was collected at initial diagnosis, before any treatment. To identify TCR V-J signatures that set the groups apart, the researchers used a discovery cohort of about a hundred patients, made up of fewer than 50 with Graves' ophthalmopathy and 57 with stable Graves' hyperthyroidism. In about 6 Graves' hyperthyroidism patients, the study also compared T-cell repertoires from thyroid tissue with T-cell repertoires from blood. After blood sampling, hyperthyroidism patients were treated with methimazole at a starting dose of 30 mg daily, and ophthalmopathy patients were treated with high-dose intravenous methylprednisolone. Prospective prediction of ophthalmopathy was tested in an independent validation cohort consisting of fewer than 20 hyperthyroidism patients and some 15 patients who later progressed to ophthalmopathy. The paper describes TCR Vbeta CDR3 sequencing of 130 to 150 peripheral blood samples, made up of about 40 ophthalmopathy patients, roughly 75 hyperthyroidism patients and 17 progressor patients. The roughly 90 discovery patients were divided at random into training and test sets in a 7:3 ratio.

A patient counted as having stable Graves' hyperthyroidism if no progression to ophthalmopathy occurred over 18 months of follow-up. Hyperthyroidism patients were aged 18 to 65 years and newly diagnosed, with disease duration of less than 2 months. The study excluded patients with uncontrolled infections, other autoimmune diseases, pregnancy or lactation. Diagnoses were established on the basis of clinical symptoms, serum thyroxine and TRAb, thyroid ultrasound, and orbital computed tomography. Ficoll-Paque density gradient centrifugation was used to isolate PBMCs from 8 to 10 ml of fresh peripheral blood. Total RNA was extracted using Trizol reagent, and RNA quality was assessed on an Agilent 2100 Bioanalyzer. The TCR beta CDR3 regions were amplified from RNA transcripts. A first-round RT-PCR of the TCR CDR3 used the HTBI primer set with the Qiagen OneStep RT-PCR kit. Libraries were constructed in a second round of multiplex PCR, after which size selection and purification were carried out. The libraries were sequenced on an Illumina HiSeq2000 using paired-end 100 bp reads. Under the source paper's analysis protocol: Raw data were processed with SOAPnuke, discarding reads with adapters, uncalled bases, mean Phred below 15, or no exact constant-primer or identifier match. High-quality paired reads were merged using COPE v1.2.5, and each unique nucleotide sequence was defined as a clonotype. Clonotypes were aligned to IMGT TRBV, TRBD and TRBJ reference segments using MiTCR v1.1. The analysis included only V-J combinations with a frequency above 0.0001, which together covered over 98% of the repertoires. The TCS score was defined as the ratio of F50 (clonal expansion) to E x V (chaos), calculated using BLOSUM62-based TCRdist between CDR3 peptides within each V-J. Welch's t-statistics and random forest reduced 450 to 600 V-J features to roughly 13, which were used in a naive Bayes classifier (R e1071). TCRdb handled the public reads itself, with Q25 trimming in fastp and clone calling in MiXCR, and kept productive beta chains. Each record represents a unique CDR3 protein, reported with the most common genes and DNA among its rows. TCRdb, not the authors, supplied the V and J calls. For this sample there are around 620,000 distinct CDR3 sequences; around 16% appear just once. The ten largest clones represent approximately 3.8% of the sample.

The study at large found these results: Ophthalmopathy was separated from stable hyperthyroidism by a 13 V-J signature model, with around 90% sensitivity and around 81% specificity obtained in cross-validation and 80%/75% obtained in testing. No statistical method was used to fix the sample size in advance, and group allocation was not hidden from the investigators. Most expanded thyroid clonotypes (frequency above 0.001) were also found in blood, which suggests that blood repertoires may mirror thyroid immune responses. In validation, the model predicted progression to ophthalmopathy with approximately 70% sensitivity and approximately 74% specificity, a median of approximately 6.5 months before onset.

V is trimmed back by 4 bases and J by 6 bases, and the junction contains 12 bases that no gene match accounts for. The germline V gene provides CDR1 SGHRS and CDR2 YFSETQ. There are 15 amino acids in the CDR3, from cysteine to phenylalanine inclusive. Solely the CDR3 DNA is kept, with 45 bases framed from the first base. The sequencing input was blood. This receptor was identified in a woman aged 25 to 39 with Graves' hyperthyroidism. This chain is built from TRBV5-1 and TRBJ1-2, and 7 junction bases match TRBD1. The encoded CDR3 is CASSQEQGMFDGYTF. The sequenced DNA is TGCGCCAGCAGCCAGGAACAGGGGATGTTTGATGGCTACACCTTC.